This entry describes one T cell receptor (beta chain). These data are taken from a study of blood T cell repertoires in COVID-19. Trimming shortened V by 5 bases and J by 2 bases, and 14 bases separated the two germline ends. Germline V gene sequence: CDR1 SGHKS, CDR2 YYEKEE (reference sequence). The CDR3 has 14 residues. The assay was immunoSEQ multiplex PCR, and TCRdb's table has in-frame clones only and misses some. The sample includes over 65,000 clones, 70% to 90% of them seen just once. V gene TRBV5-5 combines with J gene TRBJ2-7; no clear D gene. Source material: peripheral blood. This TCR was sampled from a man aged 25-45 years with acute or convalescent COVID-19. The CDR3 DNA reads TGTGCCAGCAGTTCCCCGGCGGCCCCCTACGAGCAGTACTTC. This sequence encodes CASSSPAAPYEQYF.